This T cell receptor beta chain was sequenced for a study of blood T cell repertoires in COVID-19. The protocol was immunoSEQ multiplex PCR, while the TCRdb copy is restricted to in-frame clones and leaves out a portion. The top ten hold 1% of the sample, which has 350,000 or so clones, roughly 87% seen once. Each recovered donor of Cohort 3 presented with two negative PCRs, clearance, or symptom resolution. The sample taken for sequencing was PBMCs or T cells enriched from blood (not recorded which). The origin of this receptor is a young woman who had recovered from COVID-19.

The CDR3 protein is CASSDRNTEAFF. CDR3 coding DNA: TGTGCCAGCAGCGACAGGAACACTGAAGCTTTCTTT. This rearrangement joins TRBV7-2 to TRBJ1-1; weak D call: TRBD1 (5 bases). V shed 5 bases and J shed 1 base, with 5 bases lying between them. This CDR3 contains 12 residues. Germline CDR1 SGHTA, CDR2 FQGNSA.